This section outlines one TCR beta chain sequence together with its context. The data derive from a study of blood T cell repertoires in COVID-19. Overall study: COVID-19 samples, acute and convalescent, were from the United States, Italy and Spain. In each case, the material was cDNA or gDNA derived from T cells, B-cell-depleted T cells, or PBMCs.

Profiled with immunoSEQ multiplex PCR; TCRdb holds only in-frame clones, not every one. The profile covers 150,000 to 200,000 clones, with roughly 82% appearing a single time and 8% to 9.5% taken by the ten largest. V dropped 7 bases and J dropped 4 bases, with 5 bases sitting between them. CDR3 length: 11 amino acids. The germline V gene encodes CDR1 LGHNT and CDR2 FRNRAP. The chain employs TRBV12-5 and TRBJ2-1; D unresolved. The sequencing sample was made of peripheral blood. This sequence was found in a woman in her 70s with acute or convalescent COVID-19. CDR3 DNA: TGTGCTAGTGCCCAGTACAATGAGCAGTTCTTC. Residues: CASAQYNEQFF.